This T cell receptor beta chain comes out of a study of T cells after yellow fever vaccination. The CDR3 loop spans 13 amino acids. V was pared by 1 base and J by 4 bases, with 6 bases between. CDR1 and CDR2 (germline): SGDLS, YYNGEE. MiXCR was run by TCRdb on the 5' RACE reads, yielding one entry per CDR3 protein. The table has fewer than 350,000 distinct CDR3 sequences, 3% to 4.5% seen once. This sequence originates from a man aged 18 to 35 who received the YFV17D yellow fever vaccine. The sample in question was PBMCs, obtained on the day of the yellow fever booster vaccination. The genes are TRBV9 and TRBJ2-1; a weak D match, TRBD1 (5 bases). The CDR3 protein is CASSVPGYNEQFF. In DNA, the CDR3 is TGTGCCAGCAGCGTACCAGGGTACAATGAGCAGTTCTTC.